The 32 T cell receptor beta chains given below trace back to one sample, sequenced in a study of cytomegalovirus exposure and HLA in healthy donors. Researchers ran the PCR with 60 Vbeta and 13 Jbeta primers. The method was immunoSEQ multiplex PCR; TCRdb's version includes in-frame clones alone and lacks a portion of them. Recorded for this sample: more than 95,000 clones. Sequencing input: PBMCs. The source of these receptors is a man aged 18 to 29 in good health and CMV-seronegative.

The V and J genes are TRBV7-8 and TRBJ2-7, with 9 positions matching TRBD1. The germline CDR1 and CDR2 sequences are SGHVS and FQNEAQ. The CDR3 consists of 16 residues. V was pared by 5 bases and J by 0 bases, with 8 bases of the junction left unmatched. CDR3 protein: CASSIPAGQGSYEQYF. In DNA form, the CDR3 reads TGTGCCAGCAGCATCCCAGCGGGACAGGGCTCCTACGAGCAGTACTTC.

This chain connects TRBV30 to TRBJ1-4; 8 nucleotides match TRBD1. Trimming removed 3 bases from V and 8 bases from J; junction bases left unmatched: 5. The CDR3 is 13 residues long. Germline lookup yields CDR1 GTSNPN and CDR2 SVGIG (reference sequence). CDR3 residues: CAWSRNRGEKLFF. CDR3 DNA sequence: TGTGCCTGGAGCCGAAACAGGGGGGAAAAACTGTTTTTT.

CDR3 DNA sequence: TGTGCCAGCAGCCGGGGGGGGACTGCCTATGGCTACACCTTC. This gives the protein CASSRGGTAYGYTF. V usage is TRBV7-2 and J usage is TRBJ1-2; a weak D match, TRBD1 (5 bases). Trimming pared 5 bases from V and 4 bases from J, leaving 14 bases between. This CDR3 is built from 14 residues. Germline V lookup: CDR1 SGHTA, CDR2 FQGNSA. Drawing the rest from reference TRBV7-2 and TRBJ1-2, the complete variable domain is GAGVSQSPSNKVTEKGKDVELRCDPISGHTALYWYRQSLGQGLEFLIYFQGNSAPDKSGLPSDRFSAERTGGSVSTLTIQRTQQEDSAVYLCASSRGGTAYGYTFGSGTRLTVV.

The chain joins TRBV5-4 to TRBJ2-1; D uncertain. The ends were cut back, 2 bases at V and 0 bases at J, with 9 bases in the middle. Germline loops: CDR1 SGHNT, CDR2 YYREEE (reference sequence). The CDR3 totals 15 residues. The CDR3 DNA follows: TGTGCCAGCAGCTTAACTACAAGCTCCTACAATGAGCAGTTCTTC. Translated: CASSLTTSSYNEQFF.

The V gene is TRBV12-2, the J gene TRBJ1-5; TRBD1, the D gene given by the table, was not confirmed from the DNA. TRBV12-2 is given as a pseudogene. This CDR3 is built from 16 residues. The DNA for the CDR3 is TGTGCAAGTCGCTTAGGAGAGGAGGGGGCGAATCAGCCCCAGCATTTT. It encodes CASRLGEEGANQPQHF.

The rearrangement joins TRBV5-1 to TRBJ1-5, with D perhaps TRBD1 (6 bases). V was trimmed by 3 bases and J by 3 bases, leaving 16 bases between them. This CDR3 is 16 amino acids long. From germline, CDR1 is SGHRS and CDR2 YFSETQ. The CDR3, as DNA: TGCGCCAGCAGCTACGGCCTAATGGGGGCCAATCAGCCCCAGCATTTT. This encodes CASSYGLMGANQPQHF.

The chain combines TRBV10-1 with TRBJ2-7; TRBD1 agrees at 8 bases. The CDR3 contains 16 residues. CDR1 WNHNN and CDR2 SYGVQD come from the germline V gene (reference sequence). The J segment lost 7 bases and the V segment lost 0 bases, leaving 11 bases of the junction unmatched. The CDR3 bases are TGCGCCAGCAGTGAGTCCGGGACAGGACCCGGGGGAGAGCAGTACTTC. This sequence encodes CASSESGTGPGGEQYF.

In DNA form, the CDR3 reads TGTGCCAGTACTCACGAGGGACGGACAGCCACAGATACGCAGTATTTT. Protein product: CASTHEGRTATDTQYF. V is TRBV19 and J is TRBJ2-3; tentatively, D is TRBD1 (6 bases). The germline V gene has CDR1 LNHDA and CDR2 SQIVND (reference sequence). This CDR3 is built from 16 residues. The ends were cut back, 7 bases at V and 2 bases at J, with 19 bases in the middle.

The chain couples TRBV5-1 to TRBJ2-3, with D perhaps TRBD2 (6 bases). This CDR3 spans 15 amino acids. Germline CDR1 reads SGHRS; CDR2 reads YFSETQ. Trimming took 1 base from V and 4 from J, leaving 13 bases between them. CDR3 DNA sequence: TGCGCCAGCAGCTTGCGCGGGACTCTGGCAGATACGCAGTATTTT. Protein sequence: CASSLRGTLADTQYF.

The V call is TRBV18, the J call TRBJ2-5, with 8 bases that match TRBD2. Germline trimming cut 4 bases from V and 2 bases from J; bases unmatched to any gene: 12. The CDR3 totals 17 residues. CDR1 is KGHSH, CDR2 LQKENI, per germline. Here the CDR3 DNA reads TGTGCCAGCTCACGGGGACGAGCGGCTAGCGGGCAAGAGACCCAGTACTTC. Translated, it gives CASSRGRAASGQETQYF.

CDR3 bases: TGCGCCAGCAGCCAGTTACCCGGTGCGGGAGTCTCCTACGAGCAGTACTTC. This codes for CASSQLPGAGVSYEQYF. V is TRBV5-1 and J is TRBJ2-7, with 7 bases identical to TRBD2. After removal of 4 bases from V and 0 bases from J, the junction contained 13 bases not matched to a gene. CDR1 and CDR2 (germline): SGHRS, YFSETQ. This CDR3 spans 17 amino acids.

The J gene is TRBJ1-2, the V gene TRBV7-2; possibly TRBD1 for D (6 bases). CDR1 SGHTA and CDR2 FQGNSA come from the germline V gene. The germline V and J ends were trimmed by 5 bases and 3 bases, with 22 bases remaining between them. The CDR3 sequence is 17 residues long. Written as DNA, the CDR3 is TGTGCCAGCAGCCGAAAAGGGGGACCGGACGGCTACTATGGCTACACCTTC. Its translation is CASSRKGGPDGYYGYTF.

The rearrangement uses TRBV30 and TRBJ1-1; D is ambiguous. Germline values: CDR1 GTSNPN, CDR2 SVGIG (reference sequence). The CDR3 loop spans 14 amino acids. Trimming pared 3 bases from V and 1 base from J, leaving 12 bases between. The CDR3 region is CAWRPQARNTEAFF. The CDR3 DNA reads as TGTGCCTGGAGGCCCCAGGCCCGGAACACTGAAGCTTTCTTT.

The chain combines TRBV5-1 with TRBJ1-1, with 8 bases fitting TRBD1. CDR1 is SGHRS and CDR2 is YFSETQ in the germline V gene. The CDR3 has 17 amino acids. V was clipped by 4 bases and J by 0 bases; unmatched bases: 11. The CDR3 nucleotides are TGCGCCAGCAGCCCTGGACAGGGTATTGGGTTGAACACTGAAGCTTTCTTT. This translates into CASSPGQGIGLNTEAFF.

The chain combines TRBV2 with TRBJ1-6; D remains unclear. V was cut by 3 bases and J by 4 bases, with 7 bases left in between. The CDR3 spans 14 residues. From germline, CDR1 is SNHLY and CDR2 FYNNEI. CDR3 sequence (DNA): TGTGCCAGCAGTGAGCCAGGATATAATTCACCCCTCCACTTT. Its translation: CASSEPGYNSPLHF.

The chain joins TRBV18 to TRBJ2-7, with a weak D call TRBD2 (6 bases). This CDR3 has 15 amino acids. The V and J ends lost 3 bases and 3 bases respectively, with 15 bases between them. Germline-derived CDR1 and CDR2 are KGHSH and LQKENI. The CDR3 bases are TGTGCCAGCTCACCTCCGGGACTTGGCCTCTACGAGCAGTACTTC. This codes for CASSPPGLGLYEQYF. The variable domain in full, completed from reference TRBV18 and TRBJ2-7, reads NAGVMQNPRHLVRRRGQEARLRCSPMKGHSHVYWYRQLPEEGLKFMVYLQKENIIDESGMPKERFSAEFPKEGPSILRIQQVVRGDSAAYFCASSPPGLGLYEQYFGPGTRLTVT.

The chain couples TRBV6-1 to TRBJ2-5, with 8 bases aligning to TRBD1. This CDR3 has 14 residues. Germline V gene data show CDR1 as MNHNS and CDR2 as SASEGT. The junction had 6 bases not matched to a gene; V was cut back by 5 bases and J by 4 bases. DNA of the CDR3: TGTGCCAGCAGTATCACGGACAGGGTAGAGACCCAGTACTTC. Protein product: CASSITDRVETQYF.

This rearrangement joins TRBV10-3 to TRBJ1-5, with a weak D call TRBD1 (5 bases). The CDR3 runs 16 residues. Germline loops: CDR1 ENHRY, CDR2 SYGVKD. Trimming took 0 bases from V and 2 from J, leaving 11 bases between them. The CDR3 DNA reads as TGTGCCATCAGTGAGTCAATAGGGGTGGGCAATCAGCCCCAGCATTTT. Protein: CAISESIGVGNQPQHF.

The chain has TRBV25-1 and TRBJ2-5; the match to TRBD2 covers 9 bases. From germline, CDR1 is MGHDK and CDR2 SYGVNS. This CDR3 has 15 amino acids. V trimming: 1 base; J trimming: 3 bases; junction bases outside the gene matches: 3. The CDR3 nucleotides read TGTGCCAGCAGTGAATGGCGGGGGGGGGAAGAGACCCAGTACTTC. Its translation is CASSEWRGGEETQYF.

The CDR3 region is CASSAAGGFGNQPQHF. CDR3 nucleotides: TGTGCCAGCAGCGCCGCGGGGGGGTTCGGCAATCAGCCCCAGCATTTT. The rearrangement uses TRBV28 and TRBJ1-5; D may be TRBD1 (5 bases). CDR1 MDHEN and CDR2 SYDVKM come from the germline V gene. The V end lost 6 bases, the J end lost 2 bases, and 17 bases lay between the germline ends. The CDR3 runs 16 residues.

The J gene is TRBJ2-7, the V gene TRBV27; a weak D match, TRBD2 (6 bases). V lost 4 bases and J 4 bases, leaving 8 bases between the germline ends. This CDR3 has 12 amino acids. CDR1 is MNHEY and CDR2 is SMNVEV in the germline V gene (reference sequence). For the CDR3, the DNA is TGTGCCAGCAGTTGGCGGGATTACGAGCAGTACTTC. Residues: CASSWRDYEQYF.

The chain couples TRBV5-1 to TRBJ1-2, with 9 positions matching TRBD1. The CDR3 consists of 17 residues. Germline values: CDR1 SGHRS, CDR2 YFSETQ. V was clipped by 0 bases and J by 2 bases; unmatched bases: 8. The DNA of the CDR3 is TGCGCCAGCAGCTTGGAGGGGGACAGGGTATCGAACTATGGCTACACCTTC. It yields the protein CASSLEGDRVSNYGYTF.

The V and J genes are TRBV7-5 and TRBJ2-7; the DNA was not used to check the table's D call, TRBD1. TRBV7-5 is noted as a pseudogene. The CDR3 consists of 15 residues. CDR3 residues: CAGSGGTGGSYEQYF. The CDR3 nucleotides read TGTGCCGGAAGCGGCGGGACAGGGGGCTCCTACGAGCAGTACTTC.

The genes are TRBV4-2 and TRBJ2-3; TRBD2 agrees at 9 bases. CDR3 length equals 16 residues. Trimming took 4 bases from V and 3 from J; bases not matched to a gene: 8. Germline V lookup: CDR1 LGHNA, CDR2 YNFKEQ. CDR3 region: CASSLSAGGRTDTQYF. For the CDR3, the DNA is TGTGCCAGCAGCCTTAGTGCGGGGGGGCGGACAGATACGCAGTATTTT.

This chain connects TRBV28 to TRBJ1-3; 7 nucleotides line up with TRBD1. The length of the CDR3 is 15 residues. The germline V gene encodes CDR1 MDHEN and CDR2 SYDVKM. J gave up 4 bases and V 8 bases, and 11 bases lay outside the gene matches. CDR3 DNA: TGTGCCAGCGGGACAGCGCACCTCTGGGGAAACACCATATATTTT. It codes for CASGTAHLWGNTIYF. Full variable domain (rest looked up from reference TRBV28 and TRBJ1-3): DVKVTQSSRYLVKRTGEKVFLECVQDMDHENMFWYRQDPGLGLRLIYFSYDVKMKEKGDIPEGYSVSREKKERFSLILESASTNQTSMYLCASGTAHLWGNTIYFGEGSWLTVV.

The J gene is TRBJ2-3, the V gene TRBV4-1, with a weak D call TRBD2 (6 bases). Deletions cut 2 bases from V and 8 bases from J, with 17 bases between. CDR1 is MGHRA, CDR2 YSYEKL, per germline. This CDR3 has 15 amino acids. The CDR3 DNA is TGCGCCAGCAGCCAAATACTGGGGGGACTCGGTACGCAGTATTTT. Protein sequence: CASSQILGGLGTQYF.

V usage is TRBV11-2 and J usage is TRBJ2-7; 9 bases are shared with TRBD2. Germline assignment: CDR1 SGHAT and CDR2 FQNNGV. Trimming took 3 bases from V and 3 from J; bases not matched to a gene: 6. This CDR3 region has 15 residues. CDR3 sequence reads: CASSFRGLAVYEQYF. DNA of the CDR3: TGTGCCAGCAGCTTCAGGGGACTAGCCGTCTACGAGCAGTACTTC.

The J gene is TRBJ2-3, the V gene TRBV5-1; 11 nucleotides match TRBD2. The CDR3 consists of 15 residues. The germline V gene has CDR1 SGHRS and CDR2 YFSETQ. J lost 2 bases, V lost 6 bases, and 5 bases had no gene match. The CDR3 reads CASTLAGGFTDTQYF. As DNA, the CDR3 is TGCGCCAGCACGTTAGCGGGGGGGTTCACAGATACGCAGTATTTT.

The chain couples TRBV5-1 to TRBJ2-5; TRBD2 matches 12 bases. Germline CDR1 reads SGHRS; CDR2 reads YFSETQ. The CDR3 totals 15 residues. The trim removed 4 bases at V and 5 bases at J, leaving 6 bases unmatched. The CDR3 loop is CASSILTSGGETQYF. The CDR3 nucleotides are TGCGCCAGCAGCATCCTTACTAGCGGGGGGGAGACCCAGTACTTC.

V is TRBV29-1 and J is TRBJ2-7; 8 bases align to TRBD2. CDR3 length: 11 amino acids. The V and J ends lost 4 bases and 6 bases, in that order; junction bases with no gene match: 2. The germline V gene has CDR1 SQVTM and CDR2 ANQGSEA. CDR3 sequence reads: CSVAGGAEQYF. In DNA, the CDR3 is TGCAGCGTTGCGGGGGGGGCCGAGCAGTACTTC.

This CDR3 is CASSLEGTATYEQYF. CDR3 nucleotides: TGCGCCAGCAGCTTGGAGGGGACAGCTACCTACGAGCAGTACTTC. The chain joins TRBV5-1 to TRBJ2-7; TRBD1 agrees at 7 bases. CDR1 is SGHRS, CDR2 YFSETQ, per germline. The V segment lost 0 bases and the J segment 2 bases; nucleotides outside the gene matches: 5. CDR3 size: 15 residues.

The chain uses TRBV15 and TRBJ2-2, with D hard to call. Per germline, CDR1 LNHNV and CDR2 YYDKDF (reference sequence). V lost 1 base to trimming and J lost 5 bases, with 14 bases between them. The CDR3 runs 16 residues. The CDR3 DNA sequence: TGTGCCACCAGCAGAGTAGGAGCTCCGCGGACCGGGGAGCTGTTTTTT. Translating it yields CATSRVGAPRTGELFF.